This entry describes one T cell receptor (beta chain). As yet, its antigen is unknown. Sequencing used immunoSEQ multiplex PCR; TCRdb keeps in-frame clones, though not all of them. The sample shows under 85,000 clones, about 89% of them seen only once. This CDR3 is 16 amino acids long. With V trimmed by 4 bases and J by 2 bases, 9 bases remained unmatched. CDR1 is SGHRS and CDR2 is YFSETQ in the germline V gene. Blood sampling was done at baseline, cycle 4 day 1, and cycle 7 day 1. This sample is drawn from a study of OX40 agonist ivuxolimab in advanced cancers. Background on the study: Ivuxolimab, an antibody acting as an agonist of OX40 (CD134), was used to treat patients. A diagnosis of hepatocellular carcinoma, melanoma, renal cell or head and neck cancer was present in dose-escalation patients. Study-level findings and limits: CD8+ T cells were the subset that, on average, had more expanded clones than CD4+.

The TCR sequence derives from an adult with an advanced solid tumor such as melanoma, head and neck, liver or kidney cancer. The source material was CD4+ or CD8+ T cells sorted from blood, sampled in a trial of the OX40 agonist ivuxolimab. The chain recombines TRBV5-1 with TRBJ2-7; 10 bases match TRBD1. The CDR3 loop is CASSPMGTGDTYEQYF. The CDR3 DNA is TGCGCCAGCAGCCCCATGGGGACAGGGGATACCTACGAGCAGTACTTC.